The 20 T cell receptor beta chains reported below all come from one sample, sequenced in a study of shared clonotypes between healthy human individuals (TCRdb year 2020). Library method: the immunoSEQ multiplex PCR assay. TCRdb limited this immuneACCESS table to in-frame rearrangements with V and J called. A share of clones is missing; checked studies link under half to unresolved V genes, and the rest is unexplained. The sample data list approximately 2.5 million clones, and roughly 93% of these were observed just once. In total, the top ten clones hold approximately 0.35% of the sample. The sequencing sample was made of naive CD4+ T cells from PBMCs. According to the study, the label for this sample's cell subset or site signals: CD45RA+ positively selected. The source is a man younger than 35 in good health. Some clones in this sample may be carry-over from other donors' samples.

The chain recombines TRBV19 with TRBJ2-3, with TRBD2 matching 8 bases. In germline, CDR1 is LNHDA, CDR2 SQIVND (reference sequence). V shed 7 bases, J shed 4 bases, and the junction held 10 bases outside the gene matches. There are 15 residues in the CDR3. CDR3 bases: TGTGCCAGTACGGACCCGGGAGGGCCCCCAGATACGCAGTATTTT. This sequence encodes CASTDPGGPPDTQYF.

A note on this clone: This same CDR3 is encoded by further DNA sequences in the sample. The rearrangement uses TRBV5-1 and TRBJ1-3; D unresolved. The germline V gene encodes CDR1 SGHRS and CDR2 YFSETQ. V lost 4 bases and J 0 bases, leaving 14 bases between the germline ends. The CDR3 spans 16 residues. CDR3 bases: TGCGCCAGCAGCCCCGGACGGCCCAGCTCTGGAAACACCATATATTTT. This encodes CASSPGRPSSGNTIYF.

The J gene is TRBJ2-1, the V gene TRBV6-6; 9 nucleotides agree with TRBD1. Germline CDR1 reads MNHNY; CDR2 reads SVGAGI (reference sequence). V lost 8 bases and J lost 7; bases outside the gene matches: 9. The CDR3 covers 14 residues. The CDR3 nucleotides are TGTGCCAGCCTCGGGGGACAGGGTCGGAATGAGCAGTTCTTC. Its translation is CASLGGQGRNEQFF.

This clone was found once. V is TRBV6-7 and J is TRBJ2-7, with 8 bases aligning to TRBD2. TRBV6-7 is assigned to the ORF class and has an uncertain function. CDR3 length equals 14 residues. Trimming cost V 6 bases and J 3 bases; bases outside gene matches: 7. CDR3 bases: TGTGCCAGCAGACCCAGCGGGAGAAACTACGAGCAGTACTTC. This sequence encodes CASRPSGRNYEQYF.

About this clone: This sample includes further DNA sequences coding for the same CDR3. The V and J genes are TRBV28 and TRBJ1-1; D not resolved. The CDR3 consists of 12 residues. The V end lost 6 bases, the J end lost 0 bases, and 5 bases lay between the germline ends. Germline CDR1 and CDR2: MDHEN and SYDVKM. The CDR3 reads CASRTLNTEAFF. CDR3 DNA sequence: TGTGCCAGCAGGACTCTGAACACTGAAGCTTTCTTT.

The chain uses TRBV11-2 and TRBJ2-5; 7 bases are shared with TRBD2. Unmatched junction bases numbered 9, after V lost 3 bases and J lost 5 bases. This CDR3 contains 15 residues. From germline, CDR1 is SGHAT and CDR2 FQNNGV. DNA of the CDR3: TGTGCCAGCAGCTTCTGGGGGGGTCCCGGGGAGACCCAGTACTTC. Translation: CASSFWGGPGETQYF.

The chain is built from TRBV6-1 and TRBJ2-7; possibly TRBD2 for D (6 bases). Germline-derived CDR1 and CDR2 are MNHNS and SASEGT. The CDR3 sequence is 16 residues long. Trimming removed 4 bases from V and 7 bases from J, with 23 bases in between. Here the CDR3 DNA reads TGTGCCAGCAGTGGAGGACCCGGGGGACCGATGAGTGAGCAGTACTTC. It is translated as CASSGGPGGPMSEQYF.

The chain recombines TRBV7-3 with TRBJ2-1; D tentatively fits TRBD1 or TRBD2 (6 bases each). Germline CDR1 SGHTA, CDR2 FQGTGA. The CDR3 is 13 amino acids. With 5 bases removed from V and 8 bases from J, the gap between germline ends came to 13 bases. The CDR3 sequence: CASSRGGPHEQFF. CDR3 coding DNA: TGTGCCAGCAGCCGTGGGGGGCCCCATGAGCAGTTCTTC.

The chain recombines TRBV15 with TRBJ1-6; a possible D gene is TRBD1 (6 bases). From germline, CDR1 is LNHNV and CDR2 YYDKDF (reference sequence). V shed 3 bases and J shed 1 base, with 16 bases lying between them. The CDR3 runs 18 residues. This CDR3 reads CATSSTQGFGSYNSPLHF. As DNA, the CDR3 is TGTGCCACCAGCAGCACTCAGGGGTTCGGATCCTATAATTCACCCCTCCACTTT.

This clone has more than one count but fewer than ten. The chain employs TRBV6-1 and TRBJ1-5; D is undetermined. CDR1 and CDR2 from the germline V gene are MNHNS and SASEGT. Trimming stripped 1 base from V and 6 bases from J, with 7 bases between. The CDR3 is 13 amino acids. This CDR3 reads CASSEGEIQPQHF. CDR3 DNA: TGTGCCAGCAGTGAAGGGGAGATTCAGCCCCAGCATTTT.

This chain uses TRBV27 with TRBJ2-6; D gene ambiguous. V was clipped by 7 bases and J by 2 bases, with 15 bases between them. The CDR3 is made up of 16 amino acids. The germline gives CDR1 MNHEY, CDR2 SMNVEV (reference sequence). Here the CDR3 DNA reads TGTGCCAGCACCCCGGGTCCTAGGGCTGGGGCCAACGTCCTGACTTTC. Translation: CASTPGPRAGANVLTF. Combining the CDR3 with reference TRBV27 and TRBJ2-6 gives the whole variable domain EAQVTQNPRYLITVTGKKLTVTCSQNMNHEYMSWYRQDPGLGLRQIYYSMNVEVTDKGDVPEGYKVSRKEKRNFPLILESPSPNQTSLYFCASTPGPRAGANVLTFGAGSRLTVL.

The gene calls are TRBV19 and TRBJ2-7; D remains ambiguous. This CDR3 spans 13 amino acids. Germline lookup yields CDR1 LNHDA and CDR2 SQIVND (reference sequence). Trimming cost V 6 bases and J 2 bases, with 11 bases left between them. The chain's CDR3 is CASSPATAYEQYF. The CDR3 nucleotides read TGTGCCAGTAGCCCGGCGACCGCCTACGAGCAGTACTTC.

The gene calls are TRBV10-3 and TRBJ2-7; a possible D gene is TRBD2 (6 bases). V lost 5 bases, J lost 3 bases, and 23 bases lay in between. The CDR3 totals 17 residues. Germline V gives CDR1 ENHRY, CDR2 SYGVKD. In DNA form, the CDR3 reads TGTGCCATCAGTAAAGCGGGTCGCACCTCCGATTACTACGAGCAGTACTTC. Amino acids: CAISKAGRTSDYYEQYF.

The gene calls are TRBV4-3 and TRBJ2-7, with D perhaps matching TRBD2 (5 bases). The germline V gene has CDR1 LGHNA and CDR2 YSLEER. The V gene lost 3 bases and the J gene lost 3 bases, with 9 bases spanning the gap. The CDR3 has 13 amino acids. CDR3 coding DNA: TGCGCCAGCAGCCAGAATCGGGGCTACGAGCAGTACTTC. Its translation is CASSQNRGYEQYF.

The gene calls are TRBV6-5 and TRBJ1-5, with D unclear. Germline CDR1 and CDR2: MNHEY and SVGAGI. The germline V and J ends were trimmed by 6 bases and 0 bases, with 12 bases remaining between them. The CDR3 totals 15 residues. CDR3: CASRLTANSNQPQHF. The DNA of the CDR3 is TGTGCCAGCAGGTTAACTGCCAATAGCAATCAGCCCCAGCATTTT.

This chain links TRBV6-1 with TRBJ1-2, with a weak D call TRBD1 (6 bases). Trimming cost V 11 bases and J 1 base, with 14 bases left between them. Germline V gene lookup returns CDR1 MNHNS and CDR2 SASEGT. CDR3 size: 13 residues. This CDR3 is CAARQAVNYGYTF. The CDR3 DNA reads TGTGCCGCCCGACAGGCCGTTAACTATGGCTACACCTTC.

The CDR3 DNA reads TGTGCCAGCAAACCGGGACGGAACACCGGGGAGCTGTTTTTT. Its protein is CASKPGRNTGELFF. V and J are TRBV2 and TRBJ2-2; tentatively, D is TRBD1 or TRBD2 (5 bases each). The CDR3 covers 14 residues. Germline CDR1 SNHLY, CDR2 FYNNEI. V shed 7 bases and J shed 1 base, with 10 bases lying between them.

The V gene is TRBV10-3, the J gene TRBJ1-2, with D uncertain. Germline V gene data show CDR1 as ENHRY and CDR2 as SYGVKD. V was trimmed by 3 bases and J by 2 bases, leaving 13 bases between them. The CDR3 covers 15 residues. The CDR3 spells CAISDRGQGNYGYTF. The CDR3 DNA reads as TGTGCCATCAGTGACCGAGGGCAAGGAAACTATGGCTACACCTTC.

The V and J genes are TRBV7-9 and TRBJ2-6; 7 nucleotides agree with TRBD1. Trimming at V came to 1 base and at J to 8 bases, leaving 11 bases not matched to a gene. This CDR3 is built from 17 residues. Germline CDR1 reads SEHNR; CDR2 reads FQNEAQ (reference sequence). CDR3 sequence (DNA): TGTGCCAGCAGCTTAGGCACAGGGGACATACGGTCCAACGTCCTGACTTTC. This codes for CASSLGTGDIRSNVLTF.

The gene calls are TRBV6-1 and TRBJ2-1, with unresolved D. This CDR3 comprises 16 residues. The germline gives CDR1 MNHNS, CDR2 SASEGT. V lost 3 bases and J lost 4, with 16 bases in between. CDR3 nucleotides: TGTGCCAGCAGTGATCCTACCCAAAGACCATACAATGAGCAGTTCTTC. This translates into CASSDPTQRPYNEQFF.